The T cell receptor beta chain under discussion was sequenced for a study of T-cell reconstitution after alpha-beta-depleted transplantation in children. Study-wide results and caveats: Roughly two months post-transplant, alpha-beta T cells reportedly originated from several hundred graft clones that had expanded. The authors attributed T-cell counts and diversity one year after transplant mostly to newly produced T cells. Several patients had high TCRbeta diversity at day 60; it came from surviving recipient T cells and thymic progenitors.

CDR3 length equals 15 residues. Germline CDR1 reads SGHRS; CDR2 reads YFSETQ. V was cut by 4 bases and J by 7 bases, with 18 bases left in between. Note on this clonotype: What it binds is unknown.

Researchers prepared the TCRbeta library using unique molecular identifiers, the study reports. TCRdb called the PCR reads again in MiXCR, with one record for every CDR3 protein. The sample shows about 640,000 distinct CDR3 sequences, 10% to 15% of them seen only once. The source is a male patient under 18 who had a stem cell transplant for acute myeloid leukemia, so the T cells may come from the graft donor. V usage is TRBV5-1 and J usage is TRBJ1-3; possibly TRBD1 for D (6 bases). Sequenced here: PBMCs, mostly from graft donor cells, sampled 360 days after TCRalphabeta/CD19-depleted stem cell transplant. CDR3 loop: CASSPVHRAENTIYF. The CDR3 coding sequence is TGCGCCAGCAGCCCTGTACACAGGGCCGAGAACACCATATATTTT.